Shown below are 18 T cell receptor beta chains from a single sample sequenced in a study of beta chain features in type 1 diabetes. Study conclusions and caveats: When Type 1 diabetes patients were examined, their TCRB CDR3s proved moderately but significantly shorter in all four CD4+ subsets.

cDNA synthesis used the whole RNA isolate, giving expressed TCRB sequences. Using immunoSEQ multiplex PCR, the repertoire was profiled, and TCRdb retains in-frame clones only, with some absent. The sample consists of about 140,000 clones, roughly an eighth of them appearing once. For these TCRs, the target antigens are not known. Sample: central memory CD4+ T cells from blood. The receptors were gathered from a man aged 18 to 30 with type 1 diabetes.

This clone was observed a few times. This chain uses TRBV6-5 with TRBJ2-1; possibly TRBD1 for D (6 bases). Germline CDR1 is MNHEY and CDR2 is SVGAGI. The V gene lost 6 bases and the J gene lost 0 bases, with 12 bases spanning the gap. CDR3 length: 15 residues. In DNA form, the CDR3 reads TGTGCCAGCAGCAAGGACAGATCCTCCTACAATGAGCAGTTCTTC. Amino acids: CASSKDRSSYNEQFF.

The V gene is TRBV19, the J gene TRBJ1-1; D gene ambiguous. The germline V gene encodes CDR1 LNHDA and CDR2 SQIVND (reference sequence). The V and J ends lost 3 bases and 0 bases respectively, with 8 bases between them. The CDR3 length is 14 residues. The CDR3 reads CASSIPGMNTEAFF. CDR3 coding DNA: TGTGCCAGTAGTATTCCGGGGATGAACACTGAAGCTTTCTTT.

This sequence joins TRBV25-1 and TRBJ1-2, with a tentative D call TRBD1 (5 bases). Germline loops: CDR1 MGHDK, CDR2 SYGVNS. V lost 4 bases, J lost 8 bases, and 17 bases lay in between. The length of the CDR3 is 14 residues. The CDR3 here is CASSASDGTGGYTF. The DNA of the CDR3 is TGTGCCAGCAGTGCTAGTGACGGGACGGGAGGCTACACCTTC.

This clone has only a few counts. The CDR3 here is CASSLHGSQHF. CDR3 in DNA: TGTGCCAGCAGTTTACACGGGTCCCAGCATTTT. This rearrangement joins TRBV28 to TRBJ1-5; D is unclear. V gave up 2 bases and J gave up 11 bases, with 7 bases separating them. The CDR3 is 11 residues long. Germline CDR1 MDHEN, CDR2 SYDVKM.

This clone was counted between two and nine times. This is likely an artifact of a read error, given a far larger clone one base away. This CDR3 reads CAGGSGTRFWNEQFF. The DNA for the CDR3 is TGTGCCGGGGGATCCGGGACTAGATTTTGGAATGAGCAGTTCTTC. The V gene is TRBV30, the J gene TRBJ2-1; 8 bases are shared with TRBD2. V gave up 8 bases and J gave up 7 bases; unmatched junction bases: 16. Germline V lookup: CDR1 GTSNPN, CDR2 SVGIG (reference sequence). The CDR3 runs to 15 residues.

The chain couples TRBV29-1 to TRBJ2-2; D unclear. This CDR3 is 11 amino acids long. Germline V gene data show CDR1 as SQVTM and CDR2 as ANQGSEA. Trimming took off 7 bases at V and 2 bases at J, with 5 bases between the two ends. CDR3: CSAYNTGELFF. In DNA, the CDR3 is TGCAGCGCATACAACACCGGGGAGCTGTTTTTT.

This clone has ten or more counts. V usage is TRBV9 and J usage is TRBJ2-1; 9 bases agree with TRBD1. Germline V gives CDR1 SGDLS, CDR2 YYNGEE. This CDR3 is built from 16 residues. With V trimmed by 4 bases and J by 5 bases, 10 bases remained unmatched. This chain's CDR3 is CASSLGQGRVDNEQFF. As DNA, the CDR3 is TGTGCCAGCAGCCTCGGACAGGGGAGGGTCGACAATGAGCAGTTCTTC.

The chain is built from TRBV9 and TRBJ2-1; 10 bases line up with TRBD2. Germline V gene sequence: CDR1 SGDLS, CDR2 YYNGEE. V lost 5 bases and J lost 6; bases outside the gene matches: 11. The CDR3 extends over 16 amino acids. The DNA for the CDR3 is TGTGCCAGCAGACCCGGAGGCAGCGGGGGGGCCAATGAGCAGTTCTTC. The encoded protein is CASRPGGSGGANEQFF.

CDR3 sequence reads: CASSKDTGELFF. The CDR3 region has the DNA TGTGCCAGCAGCAAAGACACCGGGGAGCTGTTTTTT. The chain has TRBV21-1 and TRBJ2-2. TRBV21-1 is reported as a pseudogene. The CDR3 is 12 residues long.

The sample holds many counts of this clone. The junction and the germline gene differ at one end; a read error may be behind it. This chain uses TRBV30 with TRBJ2-1; 8 bases fit TRBD1. CDR3 length equals 14 residues. Germline CDR1 reads GTSNPN; CDR2 reads SVGIG (reference sequence). The DNA of the CDR3 is TGTGCCTGGACCCCCTTTACGGGGACAGGCGAGCTGTTCTTC. It codes for CAWTPFTGTGELFF.

The sample holds a few counts of this clone. CDR3 sequence reads: CAWSRASTDTQYF. CDR3 nucleotides: TGTGCCTGGAGCAGGGCGAGCACAGATACGCAGTATTTT. This chain joins TRBV30 and TRBJ2-3; D is possibly TRBD1 (5 bases). The germline V gene has CDR1 GTSNPN and CDR2 SVGIG (reference sequence). The V end lost 3 bases, the J end lost 0 bases, and 7 bases lay between the germline ends. This CDR3 spans 13 amino acids.

The chain couples TRBV6-6 to TRBJ1-5, with D unresolved. The germline gives CDR1 MNHNY, CDR2 SVGAGI (reference sequence). CDR3 length: 16 amino acids. The V end lost 0 bases, the J end lost 3 bases, and 12 bases lay between the germline ends. Here the CDR3 reads CASSYSRSDPNQPQHF. The CDR3 bases are TGTGCCAGCAGTTACTCGAGATCCGACCCCAATCAGCCCCAGCATTTT.

This clone was counted between two and nine times. V gene TRBV5-5 combines with J gene TRBJ1-6, with D possibly being TRBD1 (5 bases). Per the germline V gene, CDR1 is SGHKS and CDR2 is YYEKEE (reference sequence). The CDR3 spans 16 residues. V was cut by 3 bases and J by 9 bases, with 19 bases left in between. The CDR3 reads CASSSSGSGGRSPLHF. CDR3 nucleotide sequence: TGTGCCAGCAGCTCCTCAGGGTCTGGGGGACGTTCACCCCTCCACTTT. Looking up the rest from reference TRBV5-5 and TRBJ1-6 gives the full variable domain: DAGVTQSPTHLIKTRGQQVTLRCSPISGHKSVSWYQQVLGQGPQFIFQYYEKEERGRGNFPDRFSARQFPNYSSELNVNALLLGDSALYLCASSSSGSGGRSPLHFGNGTRLTVT.

This clone was seen a few times. The V gene is TRBV7-2, the J gene TRBJ2-3; 15 positions agree with TRBD2. The V gene's germline CDR1 is SGHTA and CDR2 FQGNSA. CDR3 length equals 15 residues. V was pared by 11 bases and J by 3 bases, with 6 bases of the junction left unmatched. The CDR3 is CARRGLAGGTDTQYF. Written as DNA, the CDR3 is TGTGCCCGGAGGGGACTAGCGGGGGGTACAGATACGCAGTATTTT.

Only a few counts were recorded for this clone. The gene calls are TRBV6-6 and TRBJ2-7; 9 bases map to TRBD1. Germline assignment: CDR1 MNHNY and CDR2 SVGAGI (reference sequence). The CDR3 totals 13 residues. V lost 6 bases to trimming and J lost 5 bases; unmatched junction nucleotides: 5. The CDR3 loop reads CASRAGTGNEQYF. The CDR3 bases are TGTGCCAGCAGGGCCGGGACAGGGAACGAGCAGTACTTC.

The chain combines TRBV23-1 with TRBJ2-7; D tentatively reads TRBD1 or TRBD2 (6 bases each). TRBV23-1 is assigned to the ORF class and has an uncertain function. The CDR3 loop spans 16 amino acids. Trimming shortened V by 6 bases and J by 0 bases, and 18 bases separated the two germline ends. This chain's CDR3 is CASSQGTGGRSYEQYF. The DNA for the CDR3 is TGCGCCAGCAGCCAAGGGACCGGGGGCCGCTCCTACGAGCAGTACTTC.

The rearrangement uses TRBV10-2 and TRBJ2-1; a weak D match, TRBD2 (5 bases). Looked up from germline, CDR1 is WSHSY and CDR2 is SAAADI. The V end lost 4 bases, the J end lost 5 bases, and 6 bases lay between the germline ends. This CDR3 is built from 12 residues. As DNA, the CDR3 is TGCGCCAGCAGTGGGAGGAACAATGAGCAGTTCTTC. This encodes CASSGRNNEQFF.

This clone was recorded at least ten times. The V gene is TRBV29-1, the J gene TRBJ1-1; D gene ambiguous. The germline gives CDR1 SQVTM, CDR2 ANQGSEA. V lost 6 bases and J lost 0, with 8 bases in between. This CDR3 has 12 residues. The CDR3 coding sequence is TGCAGCGTCGGTAGGGTGAACACTGAAGCTTTCTTT. This translates into CSVGRVNTEAFF.